This T cell receptor (beta chain) is drawn from a study of T cell repertoires in cytomegalovirus infection. About the research overall: A matching HLA type, together with CMV infection, was signaled by public TCR beta signatures.

Findings and limits, study-wide: What dominated the ex vivo response were HLA-C-restricted CMV-specific TCR beta clonotypes. Pooled public TCR beta family frequency picked out CMV carriers with the relevant HLA.

V lost 2 bases and J 2 bases, leaving 10 bases between the germline ends. The CDR3 spans 15 residues. Per germline, CDR1 SGHVS and CDR2 FNYEAQ. This clonotype was observed a few times. The antigen is undetermined. TCRdb recomputed calls from the reads with MiXCR, one row per CDR3 protein. The sample holds roughly 630,000 distinct CDR3 sequences, 24% seen once. The sequence was collected from a human donor in good health (CMV status not recorded). Some clones in this sample may be carry-over from other donors' samples. This rearrangement joins TRBV7-6 to TRBJ2-1; D is possibly TRBD2 (6 bases). Material: CD8+ T cells from PBMCs. CDR3 protein: CASSLRGEAYNEQFF. Written as DNA, the CDR3 is TGTGCCAGCAGCTTAAGAGGGGAGGCCTACAATGAGCAGTTCTTC. The full variable domain, rest sourced from reference TRBV7-6 and TRBJ2-1, is GAGVSQSPRYKVTKRGQDVALRCDPISGHVSLYWYRQALGQGPEFLTYFNYEAQQDKSGLPNDRFSAERPEGSISTLTIQRTEQRDSAMYRCASSLRGEAYNEQFFGPGTRLTVL.